One sample yielded the 5 T cell receptor beta chains listed below, sequenced in a study of blood T cell repertoires in COVID-19. Only in-frame clones appear in the TCRdb table, and some are missing; sequencing was by immunoSEQ multiplex PCR. Counted here are about 370,000 clones, around 89% occurring once; the ten biggest clones make up approximately 3%. The sample was peripheral blood. These receptors were collected from a woman aged 30 to 39 with COVID-19, enrolled during active disease.

V usage is TRBV4-3 and J usage is TRBJ2-1, with 10 bases matching TRBD2. This CDR3 has 17 amino acids. Germline V gene sequence: CDR1 LGHNA, CDR2 YSLEER. The J segment lost 9 bases and the V segment lost 3 bases, leaving 14 bases of the junction unmatched. Here the CDR3 DNA reads TGCGCCAGCAGCCATGGGGCTAGCGGGAGTAGTGTGGGTGAGCAGTTCTTC. Translated, it gives CASSHGASGSSVGEQFF.

The V gene is TRBV7-2, the J gene TRBJ1-4, with a tentative D call TRBD1 (6 bases). Germline V gene sequence: CDR1 SGHTA, CDR2 FQGNSA. The V end lost 5 bases, the J end lost 4 bases, and 14 bases lay between the germline ends. There are 15 residues in the CDR3. The CDR3: CASSRTGFGNEKLFF. Written as DNA, the CDR3 is TGTGCCAGCAGCAGAACAGGGTTTGGTAATGAAAAACTGTTTTTT.

This clone was counted a few times. V gene TRBV19 combines with J gene TRBJ2-1; 8 positions match TRBD2. The CDR3 length is 14 residues. V was clipped by 6 bases and J by 2 bases; unmatched bases: 3. The V gene's germline CDR1 is LNHDA and CDR2 SQIVND (reference sequence). The CDR3 bases are TGTGCCAGTAGGGCGGGAGGCACCTACAATGAGCAGTTCTTC. It translates to CASRAGGTYNEQFF.

In regard to this clone: This same CDR3 is encoded by further DNA sequences in the sample. The rearrangement links TRBV5-6 to TRBJ2-7; D possibly corresponds to TRBD2 (6 bases). The CDR3 extends over 14 amino acids. V lost 2 bases to trimming and J lost 3 bases, with 12 bases between them. From germline, CDR1 is SGHDT and CDR2 YYEEEE. Here the CDR3 reads CASSFGQGLYEQYF. The CDR3 DNA follows: TGTGCCAGCAGCTTCGGGCAGGGACTCTACGAGCAGTACTTC.

The chain employs TRBV18 and TRBJ2-7, with 7 bases identical to TRBD1. V lost 5 bases and J lost 3; bases outside the gene matches: 7. Germline V gene data show CDR1 as KGHSH and CDR2 as LQKENI. This CDR3 spans 14 amino acids. The CDR3 loop is CASSKTGSLYEQYV. The CDR3 coding sequence is TGTGCCAGCTCAAAGACAGGGTCGCTCTACGAGCAGTACGTC.